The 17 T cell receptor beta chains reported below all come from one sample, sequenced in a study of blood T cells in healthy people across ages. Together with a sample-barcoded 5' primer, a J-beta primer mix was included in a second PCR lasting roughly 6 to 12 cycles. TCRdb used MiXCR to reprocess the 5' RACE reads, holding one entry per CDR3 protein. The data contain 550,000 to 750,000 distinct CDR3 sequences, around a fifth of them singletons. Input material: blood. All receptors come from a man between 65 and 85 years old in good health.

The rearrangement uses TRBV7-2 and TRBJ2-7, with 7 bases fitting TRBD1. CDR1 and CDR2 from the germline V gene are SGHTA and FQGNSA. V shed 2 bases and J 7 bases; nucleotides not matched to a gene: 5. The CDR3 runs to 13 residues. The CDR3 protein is CASSLRGQGEQYF. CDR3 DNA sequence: TGTGCCAGCAGCTTAAGGGGGCAGGGTGAGCAGTACTTC.

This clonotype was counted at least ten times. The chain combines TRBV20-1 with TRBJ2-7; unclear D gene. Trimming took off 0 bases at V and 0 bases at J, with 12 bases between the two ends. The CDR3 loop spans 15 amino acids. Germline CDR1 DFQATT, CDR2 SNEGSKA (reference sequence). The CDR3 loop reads CSARDLGRSSYEQYF. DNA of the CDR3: TGCAGTGCTAGAGATCTGGGCAGGAGCTCCTACGAGCAGTACTTC.

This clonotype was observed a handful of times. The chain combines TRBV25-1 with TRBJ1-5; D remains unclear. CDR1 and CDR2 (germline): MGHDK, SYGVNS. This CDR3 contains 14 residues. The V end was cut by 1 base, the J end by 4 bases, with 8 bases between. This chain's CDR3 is CASSESEKNQPQHF. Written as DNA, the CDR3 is TGTGCCAGCAGTGAATCGGAGAAAAATCAGCCCCAGCATTTT.

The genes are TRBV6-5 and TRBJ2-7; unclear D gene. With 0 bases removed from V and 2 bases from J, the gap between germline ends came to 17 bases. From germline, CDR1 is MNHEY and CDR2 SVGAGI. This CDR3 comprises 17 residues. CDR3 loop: CASSYSGRPIPAYEQYF. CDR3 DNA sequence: TGTGCCAGCAGTTACTCGGGCAGGCCAATACCCGCCTACGAGCAGTACTTC.

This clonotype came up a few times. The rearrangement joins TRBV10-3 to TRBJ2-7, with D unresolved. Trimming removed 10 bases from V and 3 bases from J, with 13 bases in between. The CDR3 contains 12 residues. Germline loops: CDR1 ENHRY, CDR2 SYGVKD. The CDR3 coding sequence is TGTGCCACCAGAAACGCTAGCTACGAGCAGTACTTC. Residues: CATRNASYEQYF.

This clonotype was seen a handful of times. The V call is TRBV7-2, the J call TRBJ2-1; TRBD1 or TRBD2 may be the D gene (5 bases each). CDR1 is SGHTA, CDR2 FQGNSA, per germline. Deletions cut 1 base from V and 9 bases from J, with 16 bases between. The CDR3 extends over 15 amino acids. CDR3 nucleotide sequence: TGTGCCAGCAGCTTAGAAGGGGCCCGCGAGGGTGAGCAGTTCTTC. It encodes CASSLEGAREGEQFF.

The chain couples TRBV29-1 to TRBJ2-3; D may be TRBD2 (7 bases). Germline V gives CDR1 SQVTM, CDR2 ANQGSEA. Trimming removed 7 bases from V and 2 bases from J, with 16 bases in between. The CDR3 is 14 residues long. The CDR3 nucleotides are TGCAGCGCCGAGGGGGGGAGGGCCACAGATACGCAGTATTTT. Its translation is CSAEGGRATDTQYF.

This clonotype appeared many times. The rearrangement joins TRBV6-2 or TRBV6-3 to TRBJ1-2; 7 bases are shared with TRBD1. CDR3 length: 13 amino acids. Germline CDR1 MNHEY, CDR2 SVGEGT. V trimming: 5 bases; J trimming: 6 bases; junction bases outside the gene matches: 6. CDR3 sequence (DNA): TGTGCCAGCAGTCCTACAGGGGATAATGGCTACACCTTC. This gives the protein CASSPTGDNGYTF.

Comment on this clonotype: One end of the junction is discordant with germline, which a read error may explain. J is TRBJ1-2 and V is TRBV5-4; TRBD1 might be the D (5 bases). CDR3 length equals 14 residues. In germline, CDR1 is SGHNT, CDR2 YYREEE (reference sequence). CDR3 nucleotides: TGTGCCAGCAACTTGAGATCAGGGTATGGAGGCTACACCTTC. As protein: CASNLRSGYGGYTF.

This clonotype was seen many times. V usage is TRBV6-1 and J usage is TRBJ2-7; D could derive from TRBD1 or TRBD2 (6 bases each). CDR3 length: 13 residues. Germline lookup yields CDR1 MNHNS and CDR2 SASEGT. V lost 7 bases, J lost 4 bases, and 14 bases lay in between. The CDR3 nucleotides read TGTGCCAGCACGGGGGCAGGTCGGTACGAGCAGTACTTC. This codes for CASTGAGRYEQYF.

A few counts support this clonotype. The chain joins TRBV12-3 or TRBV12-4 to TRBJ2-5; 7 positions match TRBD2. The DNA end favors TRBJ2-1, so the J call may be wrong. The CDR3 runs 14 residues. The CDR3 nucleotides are TGTGCCAGCAGTTTTCTAGCGGTTAGGGATGAGCAGTTCTTC. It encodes CASSFLAVRDEQFF.

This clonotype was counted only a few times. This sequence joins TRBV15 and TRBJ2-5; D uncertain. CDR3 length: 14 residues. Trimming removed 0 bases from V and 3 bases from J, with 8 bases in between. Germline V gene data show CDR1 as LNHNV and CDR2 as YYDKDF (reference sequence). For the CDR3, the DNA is TGTGCCACCAGCAGAGATTACAGCAAAGAGACCCAGTACTTC. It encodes CATSRDYSKETQYF. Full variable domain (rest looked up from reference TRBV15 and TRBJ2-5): DAMVIQNPRYQVTQFGKPVTLSCSQTLNHNVMYWYQQKSSQAPKLLFHYYDKDFNNEADTPDNFQSRRPNTSFCFLDIRSPGLGDTAMYLCATSRDYSKETQYFGPGTRLLVL.

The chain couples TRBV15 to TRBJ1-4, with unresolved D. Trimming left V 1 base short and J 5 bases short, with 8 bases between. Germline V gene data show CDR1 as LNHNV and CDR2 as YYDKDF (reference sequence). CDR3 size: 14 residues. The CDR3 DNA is TGTGCCACCAGCAGAGGAGATGGGAATGAAAAACTGTTTTTT. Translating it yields CATSRGDGNEKLFF.

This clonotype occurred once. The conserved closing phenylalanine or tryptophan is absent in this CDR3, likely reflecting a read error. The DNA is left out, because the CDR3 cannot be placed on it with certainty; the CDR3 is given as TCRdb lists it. The CDR3 sequence: CSARGQSTGL. The V and J genes are TRBV20-1 and TRBJ1-1. From its first to its last residue, the CDR3 has 10 amino acids. Per germline, CDR1 DFQATT and CDR2 SNEGSKA (reference sequence).

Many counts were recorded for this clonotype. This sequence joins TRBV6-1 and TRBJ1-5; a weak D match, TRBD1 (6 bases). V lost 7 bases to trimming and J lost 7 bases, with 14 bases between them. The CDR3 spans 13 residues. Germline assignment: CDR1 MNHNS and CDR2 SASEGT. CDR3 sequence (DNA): TGTGCCAGCATAGGGGGGCTCGGACAGCCCCAGCATTTT. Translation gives CASIGGLGQPQHF.

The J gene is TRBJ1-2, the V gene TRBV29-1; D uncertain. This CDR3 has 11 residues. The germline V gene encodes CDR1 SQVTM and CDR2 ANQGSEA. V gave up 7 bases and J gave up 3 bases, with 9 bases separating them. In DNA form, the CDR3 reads TGCAGCGGCCGGGATTACTATGGCTACACCTTC. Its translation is CSGRDYYGYTF.

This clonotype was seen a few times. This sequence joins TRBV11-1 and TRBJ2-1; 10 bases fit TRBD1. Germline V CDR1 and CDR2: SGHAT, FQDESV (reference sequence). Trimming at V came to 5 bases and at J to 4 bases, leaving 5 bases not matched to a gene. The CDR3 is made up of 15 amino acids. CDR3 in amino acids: CASSRGTGVYNEQFF. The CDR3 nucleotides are TGTGCCAGCAGCCGAGGGACAGGGGTGTACAATGAGCAGTTCTTC.